These 23 T cell receptor beta chains were sequenced from one sample in a study of blood T cell repertoires in COVID-19. Generated by immunoSEQ multiplex PCR, the TCRdb table keeps only in-frame clones and is missing some. The sample has approximately 360,000 clones, 83% seen once. Sequenced: PBMCs or T cells enriched from blood (not recorded which). The receptors derive from a woman aged 50 to 60 who had recovered from COVID-19.

The J gene is TRBJ1-1, the V gene TRBV5-1; D might be TRBD1 (5 bases). CDR1 is SGHRS and CDR2 is YFSETQ in the germline V gene. The CDR3 has 15 residues. With 5 bases removed from V and 5 bases from J, the gap between germline ends came to 19 bases. CDR3 residues: CASRPFQGLGTEAFF. CDR3 bases: TGCGCCAGCAGACCTTTCCAGGGCTTGGGGACTGAAGCTTTCTTT.

V is TRBV7-2 and J is TRBJ1-2; D possibly corresponds to TRBD1 (5 bases). The CDR3 runs to 14 residues. V was cut by 1 base and J by 8 bases, with 14 bases left in between. CDR1 is SGHTA, CDR2 FQGNSA, per germline. CDR3 residues: CASSLEAGMGGYTF. The CDR3 DNA is TGTGCCAGCAGCTTAGAGGCAGGGATGGGGGGCTACACCTTC. Together with reference TRBV7-2 and TRBJ1-2, the CDR3 gives the full variable domain: GAGVSQSPSNKVTEKGKDVELRCDPISGHTALYWYRQSLGQGLEFLIYFQGNSAPDKSGLPSDRFSAERTGGSVSTLTIQRTQQEDSAVYLCASSLEAGMGGYTFGSGTRLTVV.

The genes are TRBV11-2 and TRBJ1-1, with D hard to call. Germline lookup yields CDR1 SGHAT and CDR2 FQNNGV. With 4 bases removed from V and 11 bases from J, the gap between germline ends came to 17 bases. The CDR3 is 13 amino acids. As DNA, the CDR3 is TGTGCCAGCAGCTCACAAACCCCCGAGAGGGCTTTCTTT. Translating gives CASSSQTPERAFF.

The count of this clone is one. V and J are TRBV27 and TRBJ1-5, with TRBD1 as a possible D gene (6 bases). The CDR3 covers 13 residues. V was shortened by 6 bases and J by 6 bases, with 12 bases between the two germline ends. The germline CDR1 and CDR2 sequences are MNHEY and SMNVEV (reference sequence). The CDR3 loop reads CASRGGAGQPQHF. The CDR3 DNA reads as TGTGCCAGCAGGGGGGGGGCAGGTCAGCCCCAGCATTTT.

This rearrangement joins TRBV27 to TRBJ1-5; 9 bases are a match to TRBD1. The CDR3 consists of 18 residues. The V gene end was trimmed by 3 bases and the J gene end by 0 bases; junction bases not matched to a gene: 9. In germline, CDR1 is MNHEY, CDR2 SMNVEV (reference sequence). CDR3 amino acids: CASSLTGQGTYSNQPQHF. CDR3 in DNA: TGTGCCAGCAGTTTGACTGGACAGGGGACTTATAGCAATCAGCCCCAGCATTTT.

The chain is built from TRBV18 and TRBJ1-3; D may be TRBD1 (5 bases). CDR3 size: 16 residues. CDR1 is KGHSH and CDR2 is LQKENI in the germline V gene. With 2 bases removed from V and 0 bases from J, the gap between germline ends came to 11 bases. This CDR3 is CASSPTGGVSGNTIYF. For the CDR3, the DNA is TGTGCCAGCTCACCAACCGGAGGGGTCTCTGGAAACACCATATATTTT.

V gene TRBV9 combines with J gene TRBJ1-1; the D gene is possibly TRBD1 (5 bases). With 3 bases removed from V and 4 bases from J, the gap between germline ends came to 13 bases. The length of the CDR3 is 14 residues. Germline V gene lookup returns CDR1 SGDLS and CDR2 YYNGEE. The CDR3 nucleotides read TGTGCCAGCAGCGATCAGGGTCCGGGCACTGAAGCTTTCTTT. It codes for CASSDQGPGTEAFF.

This clone was observed a handful of times. The rearrangement links TRBV11-3 to TRBJ1-2; 8 bases are a match to TRBD1. The ends lost 4 bases at V and 8 bases at J; junction bases unmatched: 9. This CDR3 comprises 14 residues. CDR1 and CDR2 (germline): SGHNT, YENEEA. The CDR3: CASSSGQGSEGYTF. The CDR3 DNA reads as TGTGCCAGCAGCTCCGGACAGGGTAGTGAAGGCTACACCTTC.

V usage is TRBV5-6 and J usage is TRBJ1-4; D gene uncertain. Germline CDR1 reads SGHDT; CDR2 reads YYEEEE. This CDR3 region has 19 residues. V gave up 3 bases and J gave up 9 bases, with 30 bases separating them. As DNA, the CDR3 is TGTGCCAGCAGCTCACGATCCGGGAGGGTTTTTTCTGGCTATCAAAAACTGTTTTTT. Its protein is CASSSRSGRVFSGYQKLFF.

J is TRBJ2-1 and V is TRBV5-1; maybe TRBD1 (6 bases). CDR1 and CDR2 (germline): SGHRS, YFSETQ. The CDR3 has 14 amino acids. The germline V and J ends were trimmed by 5 bases and 0 bases, with 9 bases remaining between them. For the CDR3, the DNA is TGCGCCAGCAGAATAGGGGGCTCCTACAATGAGCAGTTCTTC. Its protein is CASRIGGSYNEQFF.

This chain connects TRBV7-2 to TRBJ1-2; D unresolved. Germline CDR1 SGHTA, CDR2 FQGNSA. V was cut by 7 bases and J by 1 base, with 13 bases left in between. The length of the CDR3 is 14 residues. CDR3 protein: CASTQRSINYGYTF. The CDR3, as DNA: TGTGCCAGCACCCAACGGAGTATTAACTATGGCTACACCTTC.

The genes are TRBV7-3 and TRBJ1-1; D not resolved. CDR1 is SGHTA and CDR2 is FQGTGA in the germline V gene. Trimming shortened V by 2 bases and J by 1 base, and 5 bases separated the two germline ends. This CDR3 is 13 amino acids long. DNA for the CDR3: TGTGCCAGCAGCTTACAGGCGAACACTGAAGCTTTCTTT. Protein product: CASSLQANTEAFF.

The rearrangement links TRBV11-1 to TRBJ2-1, with a possible D match to TRBD1 (6 bases). V lost 4 bases, J lost 12 bases, and 16 bases lay in between. This CDR3 comprises 13 residues. The germline CDR1 and CDR2 sequences are SGHAT and FQDESV (reference sequence). In DNA, the CDR3 is TGTGCCAGCAGCTCCATAACAGGGTCGGTGCAGTTCTTC. Protein: CASSSITGSVQFF.

V gene TRBV6-5 combines with J gene TRBJ1-1; maybe TRBD1 (6 bases). The germline V gene has CDR1 MNHEY and CDR2 SVGAGI. The CDR3 is made up of 13 amino acids. V shed 0 bases and J shed 8 bases, with 10 bases lying between them. The CDR3 DNA reads as TGTGCCAGCAGTTACTCCCAGGGGACGGAAGCTTTCTTT. Translation: CASSYSQGTEAFF.

This chain connects TRBV5-1 to TRBJ1-2; possibly TRBD1 for D (5 bases). In germline, CDR1 is SGHRS, CDR2 YFSETQ. The length of the CDR3 is 14 residues. Trimming stripped 5 bases from V and 0 bases from J, with 11 bases between. CDR3 region: CASRGGAANYGYTF. The CDR3 DNA reads as TGCGCCAGCAGGGGAGGGGCGGCTAACTATGGCTACACCTTC. The full variable domain, its missing parts supplied by reference TRBV5-1 and TRBJ1-2, is KAGVTQTPRYLIKTRGQQVTLSCSPISGHRSVSWYQQTPGQGLQFLFEYFSETQRNKGNFPGRFSGRQFSNSRSEMNVSTLELGDSALYLCASRGGAANYGYTFGSGTRLTVV.

This clone was seen a few times. The chain uses TRBV2 and TRBJ1-1; TRBD1 aligns across 7 bases. This CDR3 is 18 amino acids long. The V gene's germline CDR1 is SNHLY and CDR2 FYNNEI. V gave up 10 bases and J gave up 0 bases; unmatched junction bases: 20. CDR3 protein: CATRGGRQGLSMNTEAFF. CDR3 DNA sequence: TGTGCCACCAGGGGGGGGAGGCAGGGATTATCAATGAACACTGAAGCTTTCTTT.

In its sample, this clone was seen once. The V gene is TRBV6-5, the J gene TRBJ2-7; D is perhaps TRBD1 (6 bases). V was clipped by 6 bases and J by 7 bases, with 16 bases between them. This CDR3 contains 13 residues. CDR1 and CDR2 from the germline V gene are MNHEY and SVGAGI. Here the CDR3 DNA reads TGTGCCAGCAGGCCCACAGGGTTGGGGGAGCAGTACTTC. Translating gives CASRPTGLGEQYF.

This chain uses TRBV11-3 with TRBJ2-2, with 7 bases lining up with TRBD1. CDR1 is SGHNT and CDR2 is YENEEA in the germline V gene. This CDR3 spans 14 amino acids. V lost 4 bases to trimming and J lost 6 bases; unmatched junction nucleotides: 5. This CDR3 reads CASSSEGAPGELFF. The CDR3 nucleotides are TGTGCCAGCAGCTCCGAGGGGGCTCCCGGGGAGCTGTTTTTT.

The V and J genes are TRBV11-2 and TRBJ1-3, with 7 bases identical to TRBD1. CDR1 is SGHAT and CDR2 is FQNNGV in the germline V gene. The CDR3 length is 15 residues. V was clipped by 1 base and J by 4 bases; unmatched bases: 4. CDR3: CASSLVRGRGNTIYF. The DNA for the CDR3 is TGTGCCAGCAGCTTAGTGAGGGGGCGAGGAAACACCATATATTTT.

Remarks on this clone: The junction shows a germline mismatch at one end, possibly a read error. The rearrangement joins TRBV7-3 to TRBJ2-5; D is perhaps TRBD1 (5 bases). The germline gives CDR1 SGHTA, CDR2 FQGTGA. This CDR3 comprises 13 residues. The CDR3 DNA reads as TGTGCCAGCAGCCCCCAGGGCCCCCCGGCCTCAAACTTC. This translates into CASSPQGPPASNF.

V and J are TRBV7-2 and TRBJ2-7, with 10 bases matching TRBD2. Germline CDR1 is SGHTA and CDR2 is FQGNSA. CDR3 length: 18 residues. With 2 bases clipped from V and 3 bases from J, the junction kept 13 bases outside the gene matches. CDR3 amino acids: CASSLNWDRRTSGYEQYF. The CDR3 bases are TGTGCCAGCAGCTTAAATTGGGACCGAAGGACTAGCGGCTACGAGCAGTACTTC.

This clone was recorded only once. The chain recombines TRBV3-1 (or the pseudogene TRBV3-2) with TRBJ2-7; perhaps TRBD1 as D (6 bases). Germline V gene data show CDR1 as LGHDT and CDR2 as YNNKEL (reference sequence). Trimming stripped 4 bases from V and 0 bases from J, with 10 bases between. The CDR3 has 14 amino acids. For the CDR3, the DNA is TGTGCCAGCAGCCCTGACAGGACCTCCTACGAGCAGTACTTC. Encoded protein: CASSPDRTSYEQYF.

The chain has TRBV30 and TRBJ2-6; D is possibly TRBD2 (5 bases). CDR1 is GTSNPN and CDR2 is SVGIG in the germline V gene (reference sequence). V lost 0 bases to trimming and J lost 2 bases, with 14 bases between them. The CDR3 has 17 amino acids. CDR3 bases: TGTGCCTGGAGTGTCGCGACGGTCGGGGCTGGGGCCAACGTCCTGACTTTC. This translates into CAWSVATVGAGANVLTF.